This is a list of T cell receptor beta chains from one sample in a study of memory CD4+ T cells and cytomegalovirus serostatus. Generated by immunoSEQ multiplex PCR, the TCRdb table keeps only in-frame clones and is missing some. This table holds some 60,000 clones, about 81% found once. Specimen: memory CD4+ T cells from blood. These receptors originate from an adult in good health and CMV-seronegative. Each CDR3 is given with its conserved first and last residue. Fields, in order: V gene, J gene, D gene, clone size, CDR3 DNA, CDR3 protein. D genes are given only for firm matches. The size field is filled for only some rows; it gives once, few, many or a size class.

v_gene: TRBV5-4; j_gene: TRBJ2-3; d_gene: -; abundance: -; CDR3nt: TGTGCCAGCAGCCTCAGGACCAGCACAGATACGCAGTATTTT; CDR3aa: CASSLRTSTDTQYF
v_gene: TRBV5-1; j_gene: TRBJ2-7; d_gene: -; abundance: -; CDR3nt: TGCGCCAGCAGCACGTTCCAGGGCCGGCTGCGCGAGCAGTACTTC; CDR3aa: CASSTFQGRLREQYF
v_gene: TRBV7-9; j_gene: TRBJ2-1; d_gene: TRBD2; abundance: -; CDR3nt: TGTGCCGACCAGCTATCGGCGGGAGTCGGGTACAATGAGCAGTTCTTC; CDR3aa: CADQLSAGVGYNEQFF
v_gene: TRBV7-8; j_gene: TRBJ2-7; d_gene: TRBD2; abundance: few; CDR3nt: TGTGCCAGCAGCCGACTAGCGGGAGAAACCTACGAGCAGTACTTC; CDR3aa: CASSRLAGETYEQYF
v_gene: TRBV29-1; j_gene: TRBJ1-2; d_gene: TRBD1; abundance: -; CDR3nt: TGCAGCGTCCTGGGCAGGGGGATTGGCTATGGCTACACCTTC; CDR3aa: CSVLGRGIGYGYTF
v_gene: TRBV29-1; j_gene: TRBJ1-2; d_gene: TRBD1; abundance: -; CDR3nt: TGCAGCGTTGCCAACACTGACAGGGAAAGGGATGGCTACACCTTC; CDR3aa: CSVANTDRERDGYTF
v_gene: TRBV10-3; j_gene: TRBJ1-2; d_gene: -; abundance: -; CDR3nt: TGTGCGTCCTCGGAGTACTATGGCTACACCTTC; CDR3aa: CASSEYYGYTF
v_gene: TRBV2; j_gene: TRBJ2-7; d_gene: -; abundance: -; CDR3nt: TGTGCCAGCATGGTCGCCAGCTACTACGAGCAGTACTTC; CDR3aa: CASMVASYYEQYF
v_gene: TRBV19; j_gene: TRBJ1-1; d_gene: -; abundance: -; CDR3nt: TGTGCCAGCTACAGGGAAAAAACTGAAGCTTTCTTT; CDR3aa: CASYREKTEAFF
v_gene: TRBV6-1; j_gene: TRBJ2-1; d_gene: TRBD2; abundance: -; CDR3nt: TGTGCCAGCAGTGCGGCTAGCGGGGGTTACAATGAGCAGTTCTTC; CDR3aa: CASSAASGGYNEQFF
v_gene: TRBV30; j_gene: TRBJ1-3; d_gene: -; abundance: -; CDR3nt: TGTGCCTGGAACCAAAAAACCGGGGGAGGAAACACCATATATTTT; CDR3aa: CAWNQKTGGGNTIYF
v_gene: TRBV18; j_gene: TRBJ1-1; d_gene: -; abundance: -; CDR3nt: TGTGCCAGCTCACTCCTCATTAACACTGAAGCTTTCTTT; CDR3aa: CASSLLINTEAFF